The clone carrying this TCR beta chain was counted once. The data originate from a study of blood T cell repertoires in COVID-19. Overall study context: The United States, Italy and Spain supplied acute and convalescent COVID-19 samples. Sources were T cells, B-cell-depleted T cells, or PBMCs; the material itself was cDNA or gDNA.

Methods used by the authors: Reference gene primer amplification gave estimated nucleated cell counts. Generated by immunoSEQ multiplex PCR, the TCRdb table keeps only in-frame clones and is missing some. V and J calls and clone size are as listed in that table; D and trimming were resolved from the DNA. This sample has some 80,000 clones, with over 85% found just once. The CDR3 is made up of 15 amino acids. Germline values: CDR1 SGHAT, CDR2 FQNNGV. Trimming removed 1 base from V and 0 bases from J, with 7 bases in between. V gene TRBV11-2 combines with J gene TRBJ1-3; D gene unclear. The source is a woman older than 75 with active or convalescent COVID-19. Sequencing was performed on peripheral blood. Here the CDR3 reads CASSLAPGSGNTIYF. Written as DNA, the CDR3 is TGTGCCAGCAGCTTAGCCCCGGGCTCTGGAAACACCATATATTTT.